These 20 T cell receptor beta chains share one sample of origin, sequenced in a study of naive and memory T cell subsets. Both TRBC1 and TRBC2 were covered by a beta constant-region primer of two equimolar oligonucleotides. TCRdb reprocessed the UMI-ligation and nested PCR reads via MiXCR and lists one record per CDR3 protein. The data show 84,000 or so distinct CDR3 sequences, 7% to 7.5% seen once. The source material was central memory CD4+ T cells from blood. The receptors were gathered from a human donor in good health.

Ten or more counts support this clonotype. The chain employs TRBV4-3 and TRBJ1-6; tentative D call: TRBD1 (6 bases). The CDR3 extends over 14 amino acids. Trimming removed 4 bases at V and 8 bases at J, with 12 bases between. CDR1 is LGHNA, CDR2 YSLEER, per germline. CDR3 residues: CASSLRQDDSPLHF. Here the CDR3 DNA reads TGCGCCAGCAGCCTCCGACAGGACGATTCACCCCTCCACTTT.

This clonotype has a count of ten or more. This chain connects TRBV12-3 or TRBV12-4 to TRBJ1-1; no clear D. The V end was cut by 6 bases, the J end by 4 bases, with 12 bases between. There are 13 residues in the CDR3. The CDR3 region has the DNA TGTGCCAGCAGCTTTGGCAGAGTCACTGAAGCTTTCTTT. Its protein product is CASSFGRVTEAFF.

This clonotype was seen many times. The chain joins TRBV27 to TRBJ2-3, with a weak D call TRBD1 (6 bases). This CDR3 has 15 amino acids. The germline V and J ends were trimmed by 4 bases and 0 bases, with 11 bases remaining between them. Germline CDR1 is MNHEY and CDR2 is SMNVEV (reference sequence). The CDR3 DNA reads TGTGCCAGCAGTTCGACAGGTCAAAGCACAGATACGCAGTATTTT. Amino acid sequence: CASSSTGQSTDTQYF.

This clonotype turned up a few times. The chain recombines TRBV7-8 with TRBJ1-2; 7 bases are a match to TRBD1. There are 14 residues in the CDR3. Looked up from germline, CDR1 is SGHVS and CDR2 is FQNEAQ. The V and J ends lost 1 base and 4 bases, in that order; junction bases with no gene match: 3. The DNA for the CDR3 is TGTGCCAGCAGCTTAGGACAGGGCCTCTATGGCTACACCTTC. Its protein product is CASSLGQGLYGYTF.

Ten or more counts support this clonotype. This chain links TRBV6-2 or TRBV6-3 with TRBJ2-1; D is perhaps TRBD1 (6 bases). V was shortened by 2 bases and J by 6 bases, with 14 bases between the two germline ends. Per germline, CDR1 MNHEY and CDR2 SVGEGT. The CDR3 sequence is 15 residues long. CDR3 in DNA: TGTGCCAGCAGTTACCCAGGGGTGAGTGGCAATGAGCAGTTCTTC. Its protein product is CASSYPGVSGNEQFF.

The sample holds many counts of this clonotype. The gene calls are TRBV11-2 and TRBJ1-1; no reliable D call. Looked up from germline, CDR1 is SGHAT and CDR2 is FQNNGV. The CDR3 has 13 residues. Trimming took 5 bases from V and 5 from J, leaving 12 bases between them. Here the CDR3 DNA reads TGTGCCAGCAGCGGGCAAAGGGAGACTGAAGCTTTCTTT. Translated, it gives CASSGQRETEAFF.

This sequence joins TRBV20-1 and TRBJ2-5, with D perhaps TRBD1 (5 bases). CDR1 and CDR2 from the germline V gene are DFQATT and SNEGSKA (reference sequence). V was trimmed by 4 bases and J by 5 bases, leaving 14 bases between them. This CDR3 region has 13 residues. For the CDR3, the DNA is TGCAGTGCTAACCGGGCTCCAGGGGAGACCCAGTACTTC. Translating gives CSANRAPGETQYF.

This clonotype was seen a handful of times. CDR3 region: CASSPAGMNTGELFF. For the CDR3, the DNA is TGTGCCAGCAGTCCGGCAGGGATGAACACCGGGGAGCTGTTTTTT. This chain connects TRBV27 to TRBJ2-2; possibly TRBD1 for D (5 bases). CDR3 length: 15 residues. In germline, CDR1 is MNHEY, CDR2 SMNVEV (reference sequence). V lost 5 bases and J 1 base, leaving 11 bases between the germline ends.

This clonotype has a count of ten or more. This sequence joins TRBV28 and TRBJ1-5; D not resolved. This CDR3 spans 14 amino acids. V lost 5 bases to trimming and J lost 1 base, with 9 bases between them. Germline CDR1 reads MDHEN; CDR2 reads SYDVKM. The CDR3: CASSHDGSNQPQHF. For the CDR3, the DNA is TGTGCCAGCAGTCACGACGGGAGCAATCAGCCCCAGCATTTT. The full variable domain, rest sourced from reference TRBV28 and TRBJ1-5, is DVKVTQSSRYLVKRTGEKVFLECVQDMDHENMFWYRQDPGLGLRLIYFSYDVKMKEKGDIPEGYSVSREKKERFSLILESASTNQTSMYLCASSHDGSNQPQHFGDGTRLSIL.

This clonotype appeared many times. The genes are TRBV28 and TRBJ1-5; D gene unclear. The CDR3 totals 15 residues. V lost 2 bases to trimming and J lost 4 bases, with 12 bases between them. Germline CDR1 MDHEN, CDR2 SYDVKM. The CDR3: CASSLPQRGNQPQHF. For the CDR3, the DNA is TGTGCCAGCAGTTTACCACAGCGGGGTAATCAGCCCCAGCATTTT.

This chain connects TRBV28 to TRBJ2-5; TRBD2 might be the D (6 bases). CDR3 length equals 14 residues. V was cut by 9 bases and J by 5 bases, with 19 bases left in between. From germline, CDR1 is MDHEN and CDR2 SYDVKM. The CDR3 loop reads CARSAGKGGETQYF. The CDR3 DNA reads TGTGCCAGGTCTGCGGGAAAGGGCGGCGAGACCCAGTACTTC.

At least ten counts were recorded for this clonotype. The chain uses TRBV5-1 and TRBJ2-5; a weak D match, TRBD1 (5 bases). The CDR3 has 15 amino acids. Trimming cost V 0 bases and J 0 bases, with 9 bases left between them. The germline CDR1 and CDR2 sequences are SGHRS and YFSETQ. The DNA for the CDR3 is TGCGCCAGCAGCTTGGGCAGGGTGAACCAAGAGACCCAGTACTTC. This encodes CASSLGRVNQETQYF.

This clonotype was recorded many times. The V and J genes are TRBV20-1 and TRBJ2-5; 9 bases agree with TRBD2. The CDR3 consists of 15 residues. Germline CDR1 DFQATT, CDR2 SNEGSKA (reference sequence). Trimming took 6 bases from V and 5 from J; bases not matched to a gene: 13. This CDR3 is CSAASGAITRETQYF. Here the CDR3 DNA reads TGCAGTGCGGCTAGCGGGGCTATAACGAGGGAGACCCAGTACTTC.

Ten or more counts support this clonotype. The V gene is TRBV12-3 or TRBV12-4, the J gene TRBJ2-5; D might be TRBD1 (6 bases). The CDR3 runs to 15 residues. V lost 6 bases and J lost 3, with 17 bases in between. Here the CDR3 DNA reads TGTGCCAGCAGCCTGGCCGGGACACCCAAAGAGACCCAGTACTTC. Residues: CASSLAGTPKETQYF.

Ten or more counts support this clonotype. The gene calls are TRBV7-9 and TRBJ2-3, with unresolved D. Germline values: CDR1 SEHNR, CDR2 FQNEAQ (reference sequence). The germline V and J ends were trimmed by 3 bases and 3 bases, with 4 bases remaining between them. The CDR3 loop spans 12 amino acids. The CDR3 reads CASSFQTDTQYF. CDR3 DNA: TGTGCCAGCAGCTTTCAGACAGATACGCAGTATTTT.

The gene calls are TRBV28 and TRBJ2-7; TRBD2 agrees at 8 bases. Germline CDR1 is MDHEN and CDR2 is SYDVKM. This CDR3 contains 16 residues. V lost 8 bases, J lost 1 base, and 13 bases stayed unmatched. CDR3 coding DNA: TGTGCCAGCCCCCCCCCGTTGGCGGGAGGTTCCTACGAGCAGTACTTC. Translated: CASPPPLAGGSYEQYF. Full variable domain (outside the CDR3, taken from reference TRBV28 and TRBJ2-7): DVKVTQSSRYLVKRTGEKVFLECVQDMDHENMFWYRQDPGLGLRLIYFSYDVKMKEKGDIPEGYSVSREKKERFSLILESASTNQTSMYLCASPPPLAGGSYEQYFGPGTRLTVT.

This clonotype was detected a few times. The chain combines TRBV28 with TRBJ2-3; 9 positions match TRBD2. Germline values: CDR1 MDHEN, CDR2 SYDVKM. V was clipped by 7 bases and J by 0 bases; unmatched bases: 8. The CDR3 covers 16 residues. CDR3 protein: CASKAGGPPSTDTQYF. The CDR3 DNA is TGTGCCAGCAAGGCGGGGGGGCCGCCTAGCACAGATACGCAGTATTTT.

This clonotype was recorded at least ten times. The rearrangement links TRBV20-1 to TRBJ1-2; no reliable D call. The CDR3 sequence is 11 residues long. Germline V gene data show CDR1 as DFQATT and CDR2 as SNEGSKA (reference sequence). Trimming stripped 3 bases from V and 8 bases from J, with 10 bases between. Here the CDR3 DNA reads TGCAGTGCTAGGGGGAGTCGGGGCTACACCTTC. Its protein product is CSARGSRGYTF.

This clonotype came up many times. The genes are TRBV12-3 or TRBV12-4 and TRBJ2-1; D gene unclear. With 2 bases removed from V and 9 bases from J, the gap between germline ends came to 8 bases. CDR3 size: 12 residues. The CDR3 loop reads CASSLPGREQFF. CDR3 DNA sequence: TGTGCCAGCAGTTTACCCGGGCGTGAGCAGTTCTTC.

This clonotype appeared once. A much more abundant neighbour one base away suggests this may be a read error. This chain links TRBV2 with TRBJ2-7, with 7 bases that match TRBD1. This CDR3 region has 13 residues. The germline V gene encodes CDR1 SNHLY and CDR2 FYNNEI. The CDR3 loop reads CTSRGTGSYEQYF. The CDR3 bases are TGTACCAGCAGGGGGACGGGCTCCTACGAGCAGTACTTC.